Listed below are T cell receptor beta chains from one sample, sequenced in a study of beta chain features in type 1 diabetes. Assay used: immunoSEQ multiplex PCR; TCRdb lists only in-frame clones, some missing. The profile shows hundreds of thousands of clones, 11% to 15% of them singletons. The material sequenced was naive CD4+ T cells from blood. All receptors come from a man between 18 and 35 years old with type 1 diabetes. CDR3s include the opening cysteine and the closing phenylalanine or tryptophan. The D gene is left open where the match is weak. Part of the rows lack a size; the others show once, few, many or a class for expanded clones.

cdr3_aa: CASSQDEASGAQYF; cdr3_nt: TGTGCCAGCAGCCAAGATGAGGCTAGCGGGGCCCAGTACTTC; clone_size: few; j_call: TRBJ2-5; d_call: TRBD2; v_call: TRBV4-2
cdr3_aa: CAGKGFGNTEAFF; cdr3_nt: TGTGCCGGGAAGGGGTTCGGGAACACTGAAGCTTTCTTT; clone_size: few; j_call: TRBJ1-1; d_call: NA; v_call: TRBV7-2
cdr3_aa: CAWSNSGPVTDTQYF; cdr3_nt: TGTGCCTGGTCTAATAGCGGACCCGTCACAGATACGCAGTATTTT; clone_size: few; j_call: TRBJ2-3; d_call: NA; v_call: TRBV30
cdr3_aa: CASSPMRDILTDTQYF; cdr3_nt: TGTGCCAGCTCACCAATGAGGGACATACTCACAGATACGCAGTATTTT; clone_size: NA; j_call: TRBJ2-3; d_call: NA; v_call: TRBV18
cdr3_aa: CAWSTSHTDTQYF; cdr3_nt: TGTGCCTGGTCGACTAGTCACACAGATACGCAGTATTTT; clone_size: few; j_call: TRBJ2-3; d_call: NA; v_call: TRBV30
cdr3_aa: CASSPGGTSGRNEQFF; cdr3_nt: TGTGCCAGTAGTCCTGGCGGGACTAGCGGGAGAAATGAGCAGTTCTTC; clone_size: few; j_call: TRBJ2-1; d_call: TRBD2; v_call: TRBV19
cdr3_aa: CASSTRGTEAFF; cdr3_nt: TGTGCCAGTAGTACAAGGGGAACTGAAGCTTTCTTT; clone_size: NA; j_call: TRBJ1-1; d_call: NA; v_call: TRBV19
cdr3_aa: CASRTGTANSYEQYF; cdr3_nt: TGTGCCAGCCGTACCGGGACAGCAAACTCCTACGAGCAGTACTTC; clone_size: few; j_call: TRBJ2-7; d_call: TRBD1; v_call: TRBV6-5
cdr3_aa: CASSVETGRETQYF; cdr3_nt: TGTGCCAGCAGCGTAGAAACAGGGCGAGAGACCCAGTACTTC; clone_size: few; j_call: TRBJ2-5; d_call: NA; v_call: TRBV9
cdr3_aa: CASSQDRAYYGYTF; cdr3_nt: TGCGCCAGCAGCCAAGACAGGGCTTACTATGGCTACACCTTC; clone_size: few; j_call: TRBJ1-2; d_call: NA; v_call: TRBV4-1
cdr3_aa: CASSLVTSGAPGTQYF; cdr3_nt: TGTGCCAGCAGCTTAGTCACTAGCGGGGCCCCAGGGACGCAGTATTTT; clone_size: few; j_call: TRBJ2-3; d_call: TRBD2; v_call: TRBV7-8
cdr3_aa: CASSVGRESAKNIQYF; cdr3_nt: TGTGCCAGCAGCGTAGGTCGGGAGTCAGCCAAAAACATTCAGTACTTC; clone_size: few; j_call: TRBJ2-4; d_call: NA; v_call: TRBV9
cdr3_aa: CATSGGLAGLSEQFF; cdr3_nt: TGTGCCACCAGCGGGGGACTAGCGGGGTTGAGTGAGCAGTTCTTC; clone_size: few; j_call: TRBJ2-1; d_call: TRBD2; v_call: TRBV15
cdr3_aa: CASKIDRANTEAFF; cdr3_nt: TGTGCCAGTAAAATCGACAGGGCGAACACTGAAGCTTTCTTT; clone_size: few; j_call: TRBJ1-1; d_call: TRBD1; v_call: TRBV19
cdr3_aa: CASSALAGGLYEQFF; cdr3_nt: TGTGCCAGCAGCGCTCTAGCGGGGGGGCTCTATGAGCAGTTCTTC; clone_size: NA; j_call: TRBJ2-1; d_call: TRBD2; v_call: TRBV25-1